Shown below are 25 T cell receptor beta chains from a single sample sequenced in a study of radiotherapy plus CTLA-4 blockade in lung cancer (dated by TCRdb to 2016 to 2019). Library preparation employed the immunoSEQ multiplex PCR assay. This immuneACCESS table, as held by TCRdb, lists in-frame sequences with V and J called but not all clones. Of the missing ones, under half trace to an unresolved V gene in checked studies; the others have no known cause. The sample table records fewer than 45,000 clones; around 77% of these occur just once. In total, the top ten clones hold about a tenth of the sample. The sequenced sample was peripheral blood, obtained from a patient treated with radiotherapy plus ipilimumab. Source of these receptors: a human donor with non-small cell lung cancer who had stable disease on radiotherapy plus ipilimumab.

The chain recombines TRBV11-2 with TRBJ1-6, with 8 bases that match TRBD1. With 6 bases clipped from V and 1 base from J, the junction kept 11 bases outside the gene matches. The CDR3 covers 18 residues. The germline V gene has CDR1 SGHAT and CDR2 FQNNGV. The CDR3 loop is CASSHRTGLGSYNSPLHF. The CDR3 region has the DNA TGTGCCAGCAGTCATAGGACAGGGCTCGGTTCCTATAATTCACCCCTCCACTTT.

The J gene is TRBJ1-1, the V gene TRBV30; maybe TRBD1 (5 bases). V lost 3 bases and J 0 bases, leaving 11 bases between the germline ends. The length of the CDR3 is 14 residues. Germline CDR1 is GTSNPN and CDR2 is SVGIG (reference sequence). CDR3 in DNA: TGTGCCTGGAGGAAGGGCAGGGTGAACACTGAAGCTTTCTTT. Its protein is CAWRKGRVNTEAFF.

This rearrangement joins TRBV29-1 to TRBJ1-2; D is uncertain. Germline CDR1 reads SQVTM; CDR2 reads ANQGSEA. The V end was cut by 4 bases, the J end by 0 bases, with 15 bases between. The CDR3 loop spans 15 amino acids. CDR3 residues: CSVVKRAVANYGYTF. The DNA for the CDR3 is TGCAGCGTTGTGAAGAGGGCCGTAGCTAACTATGGCTACACCTTC. The full variable domain, rest sourced from reference TRBV29-1 and TRBJ1-2, is SAVISQKPSRDICQRGTSLTIQCQVDSQVTMMFWYRQQPGQSLTLIATANQGSEATYESGFVIDKFPISRPNLTFSTLTVSNMSPEDSSIYLCSVVKRAVANYGYTFGSGTRLTVV.

V is TRBV7-8 and J is TRBJ1-1; 9 positions match TRBD1. This CDR3 comprises 13 residues. The germline gives CDR1 SGHVS, CDR2 FQNEAQ. V shed 5 bases, J shed 7 bases, and the junction held 5 bases outside the gene matches. The CDR3 spells CASSKRTGVEAFF. The CDR3 nucleotides read TGTGCCAGCAGCAAACGGACAGGGGTTGAAGCTTTCTTT.

The CDR3 sequence is CASSSVGGGWETQYF. The CDR3 region has the DNA TGTGCCAGCAGCTCAGTCGGGGGGGGCTGGGAGACCCAGTACTTC. The J gene is TRBJ2-5, the V gene TRBV7-2; 8 positions agree with TRBD2. The length of the CDR3 is 15 residues. CDR1 is SGHTA and CDR2 is FQGNSA in the germline V gene. The V gene end was trimmed by 4 bases and the J gene end by 5 bases; junction bases not matched to a gene: 9. Full variable domain (outside the CDR3, taken from reference TRBV7-2 and TRBJ2-5): GAGVSQSPSNKVTEKGKDVELRCDPISGHTALYWYRQSLGQGLEFLIYFQGNSAPDKSGLPSDRFSAERTGGSVSTLTIQRTQQEDSAVYLCASSSVGGGWETQYFGPGTRLLVL.

CDR3 region: CASSGVQGRVDNQPQHF. The CDR3 DNA sequence: TGTGCCAGCAGTGGGGTACAGGGAAGGGTAGACAATCAGCCCCAGCATTTT. V usage is TRBV28 and J usage is TRBJ1-5, with D possibly matching TRBD1 (6 bases). V gave up 5 bases and J gave up 3 bases, with 20 bases separating them. This CDR3 has 17 amino acids. In germline, CDR1 is MDHEN, CDR2 SYDVKM.

The chain links TRBV7-2 to TRBJ1-2, with 10 bases that match TRBD1. V was clipped by 1 base and J by 4 bases; unmatched bases: 3. The CDR3 covers 15 residues. The germline V gene encodes CDR1 SGHTA and CDR2 FQGNSA. The CDR3 nucleotides read TGTGCCAGCAGCTTAGGGACAGGGGGTAGCTATGGCTACACCTTC. Translated: CASSLGTGGSYGYTF.

This chain connects TRBV2 to TRBJ1-5, with D hard to call. V was cut by 5 bases and J by 0 bases, with 8 bases left in between. This CDR3 contains 14 residues. Germline CDR1 and CDR2: SNHLY and FYNNEI. This chain's CDR3 is CASSPGFSNQPQHF. The CDR3 DNA reads TGTGCCAGCAGTCCAGGATTTAGCAATCAGCCCCAGCATTTT.

This sequence joins TRBV27 and TRBJ2-2; tentative D call: TRBD1 (6 bases). The V gene lost 5 bases and the J gene lost 2 bases, with 18 bases spanning the gap. The CDR3 covers 17 residues. Germline V lookup: CDR1 MNHEY, CDR2 SMNVEV (reference sequence). CDR3 loop: CASSRRTAPGNTGELFF. Written as DNA, the CDR3 is TGTGCCAGCAGTCGCAGGACAGCCCCCGGAAACACCGGGGAGCTGTTTTTT.

This clone was detected a few times. The chain recombines TRBV6-5 with TRBJ1-6, with TRBD1 as a possible D gene (5 bases). V gave up 8 bases and J gave up 9 bases, with 20 bases separating them. The germline V gene has CDR1 MNHEY and CDR2 SVGAGI. The CDR3 is 15 residues long. The CDR3 loop is CASRREWGSGSPLHF. For the CDR3, the DNA is TGTGCCAGCCGCCGGGAGTGGGGGAGCGGTTCACCCCTCCACTTT.

The rearrangement joins TRBV6-6 to TRBJ1-1; TRBD1 matches 7 bases. Germline CDR1 reads MNHNY; CDR2 reads SVGAGI (reference sequence). The V segment lost 3 bases and the J segment 10 bases; nucleotides outside the gene matches: 8. This CDR3 region has 13 residues. CDR3 nucleotides: TGTGCCAGCAGTTATGGGACAGCCGGGCCAGCTTTCTTT. Its protein is CASSYGTAGPAFF.

V is TRBV29-1 and J is TRBJ1-2; TRBD1 matches 8 bases. This CDR3 is built from 13 residues. Germline V CDR1 and CDR2: SQVTM, ANQGSEA. Trimming cost V 5 bases and J 4 bases; bases outside gene matches: 6. Written as DNA, the CDR3 is TGCAGCGTTTGGACAGGGAGGACCTATGGCTACACCTTC. Protein product: CSVWTGRTYGYTF.

The sample holds a few counts of this clone. The chain joins TRBV6-1 to TRBJ2-2; D perhaps matches TRBD2 (6 bases). Trimming shortened V by 8 bases and J by 6 bases, and 13 bases separated the two germline ends. The CDR3 totals 13 residues. CDR1 and CDR2 (germline): MNHNS, SASEGT. CDR3 nucleotide sequence: TGTGCCAGCCGACAGTGGGGGGCCGGGGAGCTGTTTTTT. Translating it yields CASRQWGAGELFF.

This chain joins TRBV21-1 and TRBJ2-1; the tabulated D call, TRBD2, remains unverified against the DNA. TRBV21-1 is shown as a pseudogene. The CDR3 has 15 amino acids. The CDR3 loop is CASRAKLAGYNEQFF. CDR3 bases: TGTGCCAGCCGCGCAAAGCTAGCGGGCTACAATGAGCAGTTCTTC.

V is TRBV6-5 and J is TRBJ1-1; TRBD1 might be the D (6 bases). The CDR3 contains 15 residues. V dropped 0 bases and J dropped 1 base, with 9 bases sitting between them. Germline CDR1 reads MNHEY; CDR2 reads SVGAGI. The DNA of the CDR3 is TGTGCCAGCAGTTACTCGGACAGCCAGAACACTGAAGCTTTCTTT. Amino acids: CASSYSDSQNTEAFF.

This clone was counted once. V gene TRBV9 combines with J gene TRBJ1-6; TRBD1 matches at 11 bases. Germline CDR1 and CDR2: SGDLS and YYNGEE. The ends lost 4 bases at V and 13 bases at J; junction bases unmatched: 13. The CDR3 is made up of 16 amino acids. This CDR3 reads CASSSHGRTGGSPLHF. CDR3 nucleotide sequence: TGTGCCAGCAGCTCCCATGGAAGGACAGGGGGCTCGCCCCTCCACTTT.

Concerning this clone itself: The same CDR3 arises from other DNA sequences in this sample as well. The J gene is TRBJ2-3, the V gene TRBV11-3; D gene ambiguous. V was trimmed by 2 bases and J by 3 bases, leaving 3 bases between them. CDR1 and CDR2 (germline): SGHNT, YENEEA. This CDR3 is 12 amino acids long. The DNA of the CDR3 is TGTGCCAGCAGCTTACGGACAGATACGCAGTATTTT. This codes for CASSLRTDTQYF.

The chain has TRBV7-2 and TRBJ1-4; 7 bases map to TRBD1. The germline gives CDR1 SGHTA, CDR2 FQGNSA. CDR3 length equals 15 residues. The junction had 2 bases not matched to a gene; V was cut back by 1 base and J by 3 bases. The CDR3 sequence: CASSLEGAANEKLFF. CDR3 coding DNA: TGTGCCAGCAGCTTAGAGGGGGCAGCTAATGAAAAACTGTTTTTT.

The chain couples TRBV5-1 to TRBJ1-3, with D possibly being TRBD1 (5 bases). V lost 5 bases and J 7 bases, leaving 22 bases between the germline ends. The CDR3 consists of 16 residues. Germline CDR1 and CDR2: SGHRS and YFSETQ. CDR3 coding DNA: TGCGCCAGCAGTTTCCTTGGGGCCGGGAGTGGTAACACCATATATTTT. This codes for CASSFLGAGSGNTIYF.

V usage is TRBV7-2 and J usage is TRBJ1-2; TRBD1 aligns across 7 bases. J gave up 5 bases and V 3 bases, and 6 bases lay outside the gene matches. The germline gives CDR1 SGHTA, CDR2 FQGNSA. CDR3 length: 14 residues. The CDR3 nucleotides read TGTGCCAGCAGCTTTCGGGACAGCTTTTATGGCTACACCTTC. Encoded protein: CASSFRDSFYGYTF.

The chain is built from TRBV5-6 and TRBJ2-5, with unresolved D. The length of the CDR3 is 15 residues. Trimming removed 0 bases from V and 2 bases from J, with 11 bases in between. CDR1 is SGHDT, CDR2 YYEEEE, per germline. CDR3 amino acids: CASSLVPTRQETQYF. The CDR3 bases are TGTGCCAGCAGCTTGGTTCCGACACGACAAGAGACCCAGTACTTC. Filled out from reference TRBV5-6 and TRBJ2-5, the complete variable domain reads DAGVTQSPTHLIKTRGQQVTLRCSPKSGHDTVSWYQQALGQGPQFIFQYYEEEERQRGNFPDRFSGHQFPNYSSELNVNALLLGDSALYLCASSLVPTRQETQYFGPGTRLLVL.

The genes are TRBV6-5 and TRBJ2-5; 7 bases agree with TRBD1. CDR1 and CDR2 (germline): MNHEY, SVGAGI. J lost 4 bases, V lost 6 bases, and 5 bases had no gene match. This CDR3 has 13 amino acids. CDR3 DNA: TGTGCCAGCAGAAGACAGGGAAGAGAGACCCAGTACTTC. It encodes CASRRQGRETQYF.

This clone came up a few times. The V call is TRBV10-3, the J call TRBJ1-5, with D tentatively TRBD1 (5 bases). The CDR3 sequence is 13 residues long. Between the trimmed V and J ends, which lost 10 bases and 1 base, there was a span of 11 bases. Germline CDR1 reads ENHRY; CDR2 reads SYGVKD. CDR3 DNA sequence: TGTGCCACGACAGAATACAGCAATCAGCCCCAGCATTTT. Protein product: CATTEYSNQPQHF.

The rearrangement uses TRBV30 and TRBJ2-2; no definite D call. The V and J ends lost 4 bases and 5 bases respectively, with 14 bases between them. Germline lookup yields CDR1 GTSNPN and CDR2 SVGIG (reference sequence). The CDR3 sequence is 14 residues long. The DNA for the CDR3 is TGTGCCTGGACTTGGGCAGGTTATACCGGGGAGCTGTTTTTT. Translation: CAWTWAGYTGELFF.

This clone was seen more than once but under ten times. The J gene is TRBJ1-2, the V gene TRBV6-5; D is unclear. The CDR3 contains 13 residues. The V gene lost 5 bases and the J gene lost 1 base, with 8 bases spanning the gap. Germline V gene sequence: CDR1 MNHEY, CDR2 SVGAGI. The CDR3 coding sequence is TGTGCCAGCAGTCCCGTCCTTAACTATGGCTACACCTTC. This encodes CASSPVLNYGYTF.